In this sample, the clone carrying this TCR beta chain turned up a few times. Its antigen is still unknown. Trimming pared 5 bases from V and 10 bases from J, leaving 21 bases between. CDR3 length equals 16 residues. In germline, CDR1 is MNHEY, CDR2 SMNVEV (reference sequence). This sample was taken from a study of T cell repertoires in cytomegalovirus infection. Study-level background: An indication of both CMV infection and matching HLA type came from public TCR beta signatures. Whole-study findings and limits: The response measured ex vivo was dominated by TCR beta clonotypes (HLA-C-restricted and CMV-specific). Frequencies of public TCR beta families were cumulated, and this identified carriers of CMV plus the relevant HLA.

TCRdb reprocessed the reads with MiXCR, giving one entry per CDR3 protein. The sample includes a few hundred thousand distinct CDR3 sequences, approximately 25% of them seen just once. Input material: PBMCs. The sequence derives from a human donor in good health (CMV status not recorded). Some clones in this sample may be carry-over from other donors' samples. The chain combines TRBV27 with TRBJ1-6, with D possibly being TRBD1 (6 bases). CDR3 coding DNA: TGTGCCAGCAGTCCACTGACAGGATTTGTCGGCTCACCCCTCCACTTT. The encoded protein is CASSPLTGFVGSPLHF.